These 26 T cell receptor beta chains were sequenced from one sample in a study of blood T cell repertoires in COVID-19. The data were produced by immunoSEQ multiplex PCR, yet TCRdb's version contains in-frame clones alone and is incomplete. The sample includes 200,000 or so clones, around 81% of them seen just once. Material for sequencing was PBMCs or T cells enriched from blood (not recorded which). The receptors shown here come from a woman aged 40 to 55 with acute COVID-19.

In nucleotides, the CDR3 is TGTGCCAGCAGCTCCCGACACGGAAGCAATCAGCCCCAGCATTTT. Protein: CASSSRHGSNQPQHF. This rearrangement joins TRBV5-5 to TRBJ1-5; unclear D gene. This CDR3 is built from 15 residues. Trimming pared 3 bases from V and 1 base from J, leaving 11 bases between. Germline CDR1 is SGHKS and CDR2 is YYEKEE (reference sequence).

This rearrangement joins TRBV6-2 or TRBV6-3 to TRBJ1-4, with D hard to call. This CDR3 is built from 15 residues. Germline V gives CDR1 MNHEY, CDR2 SVGEGT. V lost 6 bases and J lost 3, with 14 bases in between. The chain's CDR3 is CASSPPGMANEKLFF. In nucleotides, the CDR3 is TGTGCCAGCAGCCCTCCGGGGATGGCTAATGAAAAACTGTTTTTT.

This clone was picked up one time. The rearrangement uses TRBV27 and TRBJ2-2, with 13 bases fitting TRBD2. Germline CDR1 reads MNHEY; CDR2 reads SMNVEV (reference sequence). Trimming at V came to 7 bases and at J to 4 bases, leaving 6 bases not matched to a gene. The CDR3 sequence is 16 residues long. CDR3 loop: CASNPGLAGFTGELFF. The DNA for the CDR3 is TGTGCCAGCAATCCGGGACTAGCGGGGTTCACCGGGGAGCTGTTTTTT.

This sequence joins TRBV10-3 and TRBJ1-1; D not resolved. The ends were cut back, 4 bases at V and 3 bases at J, with 18 bases in the middle. CDR3 length equals 16 residues. CDR1 is ENHRY and CDR2 is SYGVKD in the germline V gene. The CDR3 spells CAISGSPEAGHTEAFF. In nucleotides, the CDR3 is TGTGCCATCAGTGGCTCCCCGGAGGCCGGTCACACTGAAGCTTTCTTT.

This chain connects TRBV9 to TRBJ1-1; D is undetermined. The CDR3 runs 14 residues. The germline V gene encodes CDR1 SGDLS and CDR2 YYNGEE. V was clipped by 0 bases and J by 3 bases, with 9 bases between them. The CDR3 region has the DNA TGTGCCAGCAGCGTAGACCTATCGGACACTGAAGCTTTCTTT. Encoded protein: CASSVDLSDTEAFF.

The J gene is TRBJ2-2, the V gene TRBV5-1; 7 bases fit TRBD2. CDR3 length: 15 amino acids. J gave up 3 bases and V 5 bases, and 7 bases lay outside the gene matches. In germline, CDR1 is SGHRS, CDR2 YFSETQ. CDR3 amino acids: CASRIAGVDTGELFF. The DNA of the CDR3 is TGCGCCAGCAGGATTGCGGGGGTCGACACCGGGGAGCTGTTTTTT.

The J gene is TRBJ2-4, the V gene TRBV9, with D possibly matching TRBD1 (6 bases). V was cut by 0 bases and J by 7 bases, with 11 bases left in between. Germline V gene sequence: CDR1 SGDLS, CDR2 YYNGEE. This CDR3 region has 14 residues. CDR3 residues: CASSVDQGTNIQYF. The CDR3 nucleotides read TGTGCCAGCAGCGTAGATCAGGGGACGAACATTCAGTACTTC.

The gene calls are TRBV5-1 and TRBJ1-6, with a tentative D call TRBD1 (5 bases). The V and J ends lost 1 base and 10 bases respectively, with 12 bases between them. CDR3 length: 14 amino acids. Germline V lookup: CDR1 SGHRS, CDR2 YFSETQ. In DNA, the CDR3 is TGCGCCAGCAGCTTGTCCGGGGGGGAATCACCCCTCCACTTT. Its protein product is CASSLSGGESPLHF.

A note on this clone: Other DNA sequences of this sample code for an identical CDR3. The chain is built from TRBV7-9 and TRBJ1-3; 9 nucleotides agree with TRBD1. CDR1 is SEHNR and CDR2 is FQNEAQ in the germline V gene (reference sequence). V was clipped by 5 bases and J by 0 bases; unmatched bases: 2. This CDR3 region has 15 residues. The CDR3 DNA reads as TGTGCCAGCAGCAAACAGGGGGCCTCTGGAAACACCATATATTTT. Translation: CASSKQGASGNTIYF.

This clone appeared a few times. The J gene is TRBJ2-2, the V gene TRBV19, with a possible D match to TRBD1 (6 bases). The V gene's germline CDR1 is LNHDA and CDR2 SQIVND (reference sequence). Trimming pared 4 bases from V and 7 bases from J, leaving 16 bases between. The CDR3 runs 15 residues. This chain's CDR3 is CASSTGVLSVGELFF. In nucleotides, the CDR3 is TGTGCCAGTAGTACAGGGGTCCTGTCGGTCGGGGAGCTGTTTTTT. Full variable domain (remainder filled in from reference TRBV19 and TRBJ2-2): DGGITQSPKYLFRKEGQNVTLSCEQNLNHDAMYWYRQDPGQGLRLIYYSQIVNDFQKGDIAEGYSVSREKKESFPLTVTSAQKNPTAFYLCASSTGVLSVGELFFGEGSRLTVL.

This sequence joins TRBV10-2 and TRBJ1-5; perhaps TRBD1 as D (5 bases). CDR3 length equals 15 residues. CDR1 is WSHSY, CDR2 SAAADI, per germline. V was clipped by 0 bases and J by 4 bases, with 10 bases between them. The DNA of the CDR3 is TGCGCCAGCAGTGAGTCTGCAGGGTTAAATCAGCCCCAGCATTTT. This codes for CASSESAGLNQPQHF.

The chain employs TRBV5-4 and TRBJ1-2; D is perhaps TRBD1 (5 bases). Trimming shortened V by 2 bases and J by 4 bases, and 15 bases separated the two germline ends. This CDR3 spans 15 amino acids. Germline CDR1 and CDR2: SGHNT and YYREEE (reference sequence). CDR3 sequence reads: CASSFMVRDSYGYTF. In DNA form, the CDR3 reads TGTGCCAGCAGCTTTATGGTCCGAGACAGCTATGGCTACACCTTC. Drawing the rest from reference TRBV5-4 and TRBJ1-2, the complete variable domain is ETGVTQSPTHLIKTRGQQVTLRCSSQSGHNTVSWYQQALGQGPQFIFQYYREEENGRGNFPPRFSGLQFPNYSSELNVNALELDDSALYLCASSFMVRDSYGYTFGSGTRLTVV.

The chain recombines TRBV5-6 with TRBJ1-1, with TRBD1 identical over 8 bases. The V segment lost 2 bases and the J segment 2 bases; nucleotides outside the gene matches: 5. Germline V gives CDR1 SGHDT, CDR2 YYEEEE. This CDR3 has 15 amino acids. The CDR3 nucleotides read TGTGCCAGCAGCTTCCAGGGGGCAGGTAACACTGAAGCTTTCTTT. Protein product: CASSFQGAGNTEAFF.

The chain couples TRBV2 to TRBJ2-3; 8 positions match TRBD1. This CDR3 comprises 15 residues. The germline V gene has CDR1 SNHLY and CDR2 FYNNEI. Trimming at V came to 5 bases and at J to 2 bases, leaving 6 bases not matched to a gene. The CDR3 spells CASSNDRGTTDTQYF. CDR3 nucleotide sequence: TGTGCCAGCAGTAATGACAGGGGAACCACAGATACGCAGTATTTT.

The chain recombines TRBV6-5 with TRBJ1-1, with D perhaps matching TRBD1 (5 bases). The V and J ends lost 2 bases and 4 bases respectively, with 11 bases between them. CDR1 and CDR2 from the germline V gene are MNHEY and SVGAGI. This CDR3 comprises 14 residues. The CDR3 loop is CASSYGAGGTEAFF. The CDR3 nucleotides are TGTGCCAGCAGTTACGGTGCGGGGGGCACTGAAGCTTTCTTT.

The V and J genes are TRBV30 and TRBJ2-5; 9 positions match TRBD1. The V and J ends lost 3 bases and 3 bases, in that order; junction bases with no gene match: 2. The CDR3 has 13 amino acids. Germline CDR1 and CDR2: GTSNPN and SVGIG (reference sequence). The CDR3 DNA reads TGTGCCTGGAGGGACAGGGGTAAAGAGACCCAGTACTTC. It codes for CAWRDRGKETQYF. The full variable domain, rest sourced from reference TRBV30 and TRBJ2-5, is SQTIHQWPATLVQPVGSPLSLECTVEGTSNPNLYWYRQAAGRGLQLLFYSVGIGQISSEVPQNLSASRPQDRQFILSSKKLLLSDSGFYLCAWRDRGKETQYFGPGTRLLVL.

The chain recombines TRBV29-1 with TRBJ2-3; D possibly corresponds to TRBD1 (6 bases). The CDR3 loop spans 15 amino acids. V gave up 6 bases and J gave up 3 bases, with 19 bases separating them. CDR1 is SQVTM and CDR2 is ANQGSEA in the germline V gene. The CDR3 reads CSVPPRGRGTDTQYF. The CDR3 DNA is TGCAGCGTGCCCCCTAGGGGGAGAGGAACAGATACGCAGTATTTT.

In this sample, this clone turned up once. This chain connects TRBV29-1 to TRBJ2-7; D remains unclear. The germline V and J ends were trimmed by 5 bases and 0 bases, with 8 bases remaining between them. This CDR3 contains 12 residues. Germline V gene sequence: CDR1 SQVTM, CDR2 ANQGSEA. CDR3 bases: TGCAGCGTTTTGATAGACTCCTACGAGCAGTACTTC. This gives the protein CSVLIDSYEQYF.

This chain links TRBV6-2 or TRBV6-3 with TRBJ2-1; TRBD1 matches 7 bases. V lost 1 base and J lost 15; bases outside the gene matches: 6. CDR3 length: 12 amino acids. Germline values: CDR1 MNHEY, CDR2 SVGEGT. CDR3 in amino acids: CASSYFDREPFF. The CDR3 bases are TGTGCCAGCAGTTACTTCGACAGGGAACCGTTCTTC.

CDR3 in DNA: TGTGCCAGCAGCTTTACAGGGATTAGCTCCTACGAGCAGTACTTC. Its translation is CASSFTGISSYEQYF. V and J are TRBV7-8 and TRBJ2-7, with D perhaps TRBD1 (6 bases). Trimming took off 3 bases at V and 0 bases at J, with 12 bases between the two ends. Germline values: CDR1 SGHVS, CDR2 FQNEAQ. The CDR3 runs 15 residues.

This clone showed up just a few times. The chain is built from TRBV10-3 and TRBJ1-3; D ambiguous. The CDR3 loop spans 11 amino acids. Germline lookup yields CDR1 ENHRY and CDR2 SYGVKD. V was cut by 6 bases and J by 3 bases, with 3 bases left in between. This CDR3 reads CAISIGNTIYF. In nucleotides, the CDR3 is TGTGCCATCAGCATTGGAAACACCATATATTTT.

V gene TRBV6-5 combines with J gene TRBJ2-7, with D possibly TRBD1 on 5 matching bases. This CDR3 contains 14 residues. Germline-derived CDR1 and CDR2 are MNHEY and SVGAGI. V lost 6 bases and J lost 1, with 13 bases in between. The CDR3 spells CASSLRAGSYEQYF. CDR3 nucleotide sequence: TGTGCCAGCAGCTTACGAGCAGGGTCCTACGAGCAGTACTTC.

The V and J genes are TRBV18 and TRBJ1-6; the match to TRBD1 covers 9 bases. Germline V CDR1 and CDR2: KGHSH, LQKENI. This CDR3 comprises 15 residues. After removal of 3 bases from V and 8 bases from J, the junction contained 5 bases not matched to a gene. Here the CDR3 DNA reads TGTGCCAGCTCACCGAGACAGGGGGAGTATTCACCCCTCCACTTT. It codes for CASSPRQGEYSPLHF.

The chain carries TRBV6-1 and TRBJ1-5, with TRBD1 identical over 7 bases. Germline V gene lookup returns CDR1 MNHNS and CDR2 SASEGT. V was pared by 4 bases and J by 1 base, with 10 bases of the junction left unmatched. The CDR3 contains 17 residues. The CDR3 sequence: CASSGTGRPESNQPQHF. CDR3 bases: TGTGCCAGCAGTGGGACAGGTCGTCCGGAGAGCAATCAGCCCCAGCATTTT.

The chain couples TRBV9 to TRBJ2-7; TRBD2 agrees at 9 bases. There are 15 residues in the CDR3. V lost 0 bases to trimming and J lost 5 bases; unmatched junction nucleotides: 6. Per germline, CDR1 SGDLS and CDR2 YYNGEE. The DNA of the CDR3 is TGTGCCAGCAGCGTAGGCGGGACTAGCAGGCACGAGCAGTACTTC. It translates to CASSVGGTSRHEQYF.

The chain carries TRBV4-2 and TRBJ1-2; perhaps TRBD1 as D (6 bases). The CDR3 is 15 amino acids. Germline lookup yields CDR1 LGHNA and CDR2 YNFKEQ. V was trimmed by 0 bases and J by 8 bases, leaving 16 bases between them. DNA for the CDR3: TGTGCCAGCAGCCAAGAGTTCCGGGTACAGGGCGGCTACACCTTC. Amino acids: CASSQEFRVQGGYTF.